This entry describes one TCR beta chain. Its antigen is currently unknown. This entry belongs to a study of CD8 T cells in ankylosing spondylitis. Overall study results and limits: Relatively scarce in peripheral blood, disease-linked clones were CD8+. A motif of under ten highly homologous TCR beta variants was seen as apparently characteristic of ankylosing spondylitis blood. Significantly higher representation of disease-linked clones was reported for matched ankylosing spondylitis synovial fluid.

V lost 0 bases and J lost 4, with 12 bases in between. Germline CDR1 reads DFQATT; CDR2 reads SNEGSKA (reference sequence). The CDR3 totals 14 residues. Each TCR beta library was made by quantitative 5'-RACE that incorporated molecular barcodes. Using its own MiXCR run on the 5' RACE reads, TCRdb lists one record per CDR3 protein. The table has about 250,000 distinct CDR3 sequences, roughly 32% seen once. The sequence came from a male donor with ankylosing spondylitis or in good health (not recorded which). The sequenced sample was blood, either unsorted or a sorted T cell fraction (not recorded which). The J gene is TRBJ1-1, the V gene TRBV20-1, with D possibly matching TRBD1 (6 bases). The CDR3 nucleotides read TGCAGTGCTAGAGATGTAGGGGGGGGCACTGAAGCTTTCTTT. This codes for CSARDVGGGTEAFF.